This entry concerns a single T cell receptor (beta chain). Its antigen is unknown. These data originate in a study of lymphopenia after photon versus proton radiotherapy. Study results and limitations: Better survival with proton therapy was suggested as possible, not demonstrated. After the lymphocyte nadir, photon-treated repertoires showed oligoclonal expansion, especially of CD8+ Temra cells. Relative stability marked proton patients; photon patients lost diversity and naive cells. A bigger post-nadir fall in TCR diversity correlated inversely with survival time in deceased patients.

The CDR3 runs to 16 residues. The ends lost 2 bases at V and 4 bases at J; junction bases unmatched: 8. The germline V gene has CDR1 LGHNT and CDR2 FRNRAP. Libraries were prepared by immunoSEQ multiplex PCR; TCRdb keeps only in-frame clonotypes and omits some of them. This table has fewer than 50,000 clones, 65% to 90% appearing once. The receptor was derived from a man aged 35-49 years with gastric cancer. This sequence joins TRBV12-5 and TRBJ1-5; 7 bases map to TRBD1. The sequencing here drew on peripheral blood, taken from a patient treated with photon-based radiotherapy. CDR3 nucleotides: TGTGCTAGTGGTTTGTTACACAGGGGTTTGAATCAGCCCCAGCATTTT. It codes for CASGLLHRGLNQPQHF.